This T cell receptor (beta chain) was sequenced in a study of response to subunit inactivated influenza vaccine (dated by TCRdb to 2017 to 2018). Regarding the study in general: To follow how T cells responded to a trivalent subunit inactivated influenza vaccine, the researchers relied on deep quantitative profiling of the T cell receptor repertoire.

There are a few counts of this clonotype. This receptor's antigen is unknown. No base-level quality is on record; no much larger clone is a single base apart. In the paper's terms, the time point label means: 40 to 45 days after influenza vaccine administration. The germline V gene provides CDR1 MNHEY and CDR2 SVGAGI. From the cysteine up to the phenylalanine, the CDR3 has a length of 15 residues. Of all the DNA, just the CDR3 is kept, 45 bases in frame from base 1. V is shortened by 4 bases, J by 3 bases, and the region joining them spans 12 bases. General conclusions and limits of the study: It was suggested by the authors that each seasonal influenza vaccination may recruit only a limited number of new T cells.

Library preparation used RT-PCR. TCRdb lists the instrument as Illumina HiSeq 2500. TCRdb cleaned the public reads at Q25 with fastp, built clones with MiXCR and kept in-frame beta chains. Rows with a matching CDR3 protein are joined into one entry that keeps the most common DNA and genes. The sample yields hundreds of thousands of distinct CDR3 sequences; roughly 13% were counted once. The top ten clones comprise roughly 14% of the sample. Sequencing used PBMCs from blood, obtained roughly 46 days after vaccination. The chain joins TRBV6-5 to TRBJ2-2; a tentative D match to TRBD1 spans 5 bases. This sequence was found in a man in his forties or fifties who received an inactivated influenza vaccine. Donor details come from another sample of the same person, matched by shared clones. The CDR3: CASSFTGAHTGELFF. The DNA sequence is as follows: TGTGCCAGCAGTTTTACAGGAGCCCACACCGGGGAGCTGTTTTTT.